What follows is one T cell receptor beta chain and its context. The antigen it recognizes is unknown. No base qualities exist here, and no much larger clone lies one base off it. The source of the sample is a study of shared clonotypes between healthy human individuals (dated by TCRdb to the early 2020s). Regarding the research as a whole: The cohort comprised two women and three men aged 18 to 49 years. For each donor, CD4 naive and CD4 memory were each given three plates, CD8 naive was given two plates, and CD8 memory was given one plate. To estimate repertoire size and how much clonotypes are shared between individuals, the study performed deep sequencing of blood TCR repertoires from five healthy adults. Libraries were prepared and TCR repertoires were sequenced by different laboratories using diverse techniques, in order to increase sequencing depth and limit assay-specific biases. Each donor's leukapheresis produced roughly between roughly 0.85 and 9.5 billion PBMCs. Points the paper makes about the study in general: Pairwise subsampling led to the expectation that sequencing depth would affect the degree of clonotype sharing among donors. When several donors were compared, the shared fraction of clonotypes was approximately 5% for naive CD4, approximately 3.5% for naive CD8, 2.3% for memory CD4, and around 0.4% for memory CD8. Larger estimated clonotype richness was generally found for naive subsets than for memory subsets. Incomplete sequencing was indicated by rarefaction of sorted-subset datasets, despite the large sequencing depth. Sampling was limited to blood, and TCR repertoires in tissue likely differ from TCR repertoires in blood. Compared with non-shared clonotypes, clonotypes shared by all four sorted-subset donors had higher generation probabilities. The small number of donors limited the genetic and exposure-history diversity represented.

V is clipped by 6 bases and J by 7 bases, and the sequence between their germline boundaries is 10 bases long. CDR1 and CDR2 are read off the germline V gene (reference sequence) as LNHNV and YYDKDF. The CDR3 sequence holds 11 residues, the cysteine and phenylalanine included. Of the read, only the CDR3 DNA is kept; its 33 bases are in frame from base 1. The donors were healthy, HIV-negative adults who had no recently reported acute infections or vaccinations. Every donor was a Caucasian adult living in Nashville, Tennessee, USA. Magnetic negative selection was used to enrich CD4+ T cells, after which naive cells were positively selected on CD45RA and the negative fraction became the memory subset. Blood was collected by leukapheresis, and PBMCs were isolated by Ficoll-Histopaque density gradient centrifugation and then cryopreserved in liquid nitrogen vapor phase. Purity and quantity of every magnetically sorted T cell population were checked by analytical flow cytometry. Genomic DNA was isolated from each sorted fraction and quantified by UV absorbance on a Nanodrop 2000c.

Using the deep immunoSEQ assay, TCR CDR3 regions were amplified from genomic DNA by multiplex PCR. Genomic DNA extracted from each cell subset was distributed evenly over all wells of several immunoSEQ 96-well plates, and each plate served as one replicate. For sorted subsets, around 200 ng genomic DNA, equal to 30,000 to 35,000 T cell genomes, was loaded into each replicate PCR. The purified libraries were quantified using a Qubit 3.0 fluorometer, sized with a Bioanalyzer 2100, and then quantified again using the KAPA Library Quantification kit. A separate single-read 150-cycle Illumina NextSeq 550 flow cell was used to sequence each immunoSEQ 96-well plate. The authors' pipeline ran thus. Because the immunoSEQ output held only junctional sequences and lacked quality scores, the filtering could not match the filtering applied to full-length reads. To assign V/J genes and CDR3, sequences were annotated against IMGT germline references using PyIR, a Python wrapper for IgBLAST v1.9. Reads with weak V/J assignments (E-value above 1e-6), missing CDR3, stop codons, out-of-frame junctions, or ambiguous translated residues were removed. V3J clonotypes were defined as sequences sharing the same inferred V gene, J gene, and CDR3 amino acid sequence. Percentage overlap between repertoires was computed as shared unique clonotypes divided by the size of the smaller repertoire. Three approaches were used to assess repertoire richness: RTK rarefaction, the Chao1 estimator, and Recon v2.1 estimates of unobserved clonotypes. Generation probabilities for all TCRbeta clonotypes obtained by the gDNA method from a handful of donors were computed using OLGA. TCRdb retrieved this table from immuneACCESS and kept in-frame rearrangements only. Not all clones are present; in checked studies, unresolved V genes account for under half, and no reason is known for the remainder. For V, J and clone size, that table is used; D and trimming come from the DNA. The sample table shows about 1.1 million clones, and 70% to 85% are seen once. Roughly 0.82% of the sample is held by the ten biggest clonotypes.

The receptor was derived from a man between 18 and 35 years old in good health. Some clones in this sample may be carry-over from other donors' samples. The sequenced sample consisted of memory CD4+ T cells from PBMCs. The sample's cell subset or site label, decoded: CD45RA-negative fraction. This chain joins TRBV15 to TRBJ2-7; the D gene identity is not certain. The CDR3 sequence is CATSLRSEQYF. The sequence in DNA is TGTGCCACCAGTCTCCGGTCGGAGCAGTACTTC.